Listed below are T cell receptor beta chains from one sample, sequenced in a study of blood T cell repertoires in COVID-19. Only in-frame clones appear in the TCRdb table, and some are missing; sequencing was by immunoSEQ multiplex PCR. The table lists roughly 200,000 clones, about 85% of them singletons. Sequences were obtained from peripheral blood. Receptors were obtained from an older woman with acute or convalescent COVID-19. The CDR3 runs from the conserved cysteine through the conserved F or W. Each record gives: J gene, clone size, D gene, V gene, CDR3 protein, CDR3 DNA. A D gene is named only where the DNA matches it firmly. The size entry is marked missing in some rows and otherwise reads once, few, many or a size class.

J gene: TRBJ2-3; clone size: .; D gene: TRBD2; V gene: TRBV15; CDR3 protein: CATSRAGTSGTPSTDTQYF; CDR3 DNA: TGTGCCACCAGCAGAGCCGGGACTAGCGGGACCCCAAGCACAGATACGCAGTATTTT
J gene: TRBJ2-5; clone size: .; D gene: .; V gene: TRBV5-1; CDR3 protein: CASSLAGPQETQYF; CDR3 DNA: TGCGCCAGCAGCTTGGCCGGCCCACAGGAGACCCAGTACTTC
J gene: TRBJ1-5; clone size: .; D gene: .; V gene: TRBV6-5; CDR3 protein: CAGAMDILSNQPQHF; CDR3 DNA: TGTGCCGGGGCCATGGACATTCTTAGCAATCAGCCCCAGCATTTT
J gene: TRBJ1-5; clone size: .; D gene: .; V gene: TRBV6-5; CDR3 protein: CASSYGGSNQPQHF; CDR3 DNA: TGTGCCAGCAGTTACGGGGGCAGCAATCAGCCCCAGCATTTT
J gene: TRBJ1-1; clone size: .; D gene: .; V gene: TRBV9; CDR3 protein: CASSVSPGDGGLEAFF; CDR3 DNA: TGTGCCAGCAGCGTATCACCAGGAGACGGAGGACTTGAAGCTTTCTTT
J gene: TRBJ1-5; clone size: .; D gene: .; V gene: TRBV19; CDR3 protein: CASSKDGGMGNQPQHF; CDR3 DNA: TGTGCCAGTAGTAAAGACGGGGGAATGGGCAATCAGCCCCAGCATTTT
J gene: TRBJ1-2; clone size: .; D gene: .; V gene: TRBV6-2/TRBV6-3; CDR3 protein: CASSLPRVNYGYTF; CDR3 DNA: TGTGCCAGCAGCCTTCCCAGGGTTAACTATGGCTACACCTTC
J gene: TRBJ2-7; clone size: few; D gene: .; V gene: TRBV6-5; CDR3 protein: CASSQDAFDPPRVF; CDR3 DNA: TGTGCCAGCAGTCAGGACGCATTTGACCCACCGCGGGTTTTC
J gene: TRBJ1-1; clone size: .; D gene: .; V gene: TRBV3-1/TRBV3-2; CDR3 protein: CASRQGPNTEAFF; CDR3 DNA: TGTGCCAGCAGACAGGGACCGAACACTGAAGCTTTCTTT
J gene: TRBJ1-4; clone size: .; D gene: .; V gene: TRBV12-5; CDR3 protein: CASGLAHALKLFF; CDR3 DNA: TGTGCTAGTGGTTTGGCACACGCTCTAAAACTGTTTTTT
J gene: TRBJ1-2; clone size: .; D gene: .; V gene: TRBV19; CDR3 protein: CATRGVPNYGYTF; CDR3 DNA: TGTGCCACCAGGGGAGTCCCTAACTATGGCTACACCTTC
J gene: TRBJ2-1; clone size: .; D gene: TRBD2; V gene: TRBV29-1; CDR3 protein: CSVGTSGGPYNEQFF; CDR3 DNA: TGCAGCGTGGGGACTAGCGGGGGACCATACAATGAGCAGTTCTTC
J gene: TRBJ2-2; clone size: once; D gene: .; V gene: TRBV6-4; CDR3 protein: CASSDEFRTGELFF; CDR3 DNA: TGTGCCAGCAGTGACGAGTTCCGAACGGGGGAGCTGTTTTTT
J gene: TRBJ1-1; clone size: .; D gene: TRBD1; V gene: TRBV30; CDR3 protein: CAWRRQGGRNTEAFF; CDR3 DNA: TGTGCCTGGAGAAGGCAGGGGGGTCGGAACACTGAAGCTTTCTTT
J gene: TRBJ1-5; clone size: .; D gene: .; V gene: TRBV12-5; CDR3 protein: CASGQGQSQPQHF; CDR3 DNA: TGTGCTAGTGGGCAAGGACAGAGCCAGCCCCAGCATTTT
J gene: TRBJ2-7; clone size: .; D gene: TRBD2; V gene: TRBV2; CDR3 protein: CASTRRGWRERDEQYF; CDR3 DNA: TGTGCCAGCACCCGACGGGGCTGGCGGGAGAGGGACGAGCAGTACTTC
J gene: TRBJ1-6; clone size: .; D gene: .; V gene: TRBV12-3/TRBV12-4; CDR3 protein: CASKGSRNSPLHF; CDR3 DNA: TGTGCCAGCAAGGGGTCACGGAATTCACCCCTCCACTTT
J gene: TRBJ1-1; clone size: .; D gene: .; V gene: TRBV7-9; CDR3 protein: CASSLSSRLEAFF; CDR3 DNA: TGTGCCAGCAGCTTATCATCGCGGCTAGAAGCTTTCTTT
J gene: TRBJ2-7; clone size: .; D gene: .; V gene: TRBV6-5; CDR3 protein: CASSSLTGYEQYF; CDR3 DNA: TGTGCCAGCAGTTCACTTACGGGGTACGAGCAGTACTTC
J gene: TRBJ1-2; clone size: once; D gene: TRBD1; V gene: TRBV2; CDR3 protein: CASSGDRDYGYTF; CDR3 DNA: TGTGCCAGCAGCGGTGACAGGGACTATGGCTACACCTTC
J gene: TRBJ1-1; clone size: .; D gene: .; V gene: TRBV5-6; CDR3 protein: CASSLFRNKNTEAFF; CDR3 DNA: TGTGCCAGCAGCTTGTTCCGTAACAAGAACACTGAAGCTTTCTTT
J gene: TRBJ2-5; clone size: .; D gene: .; V gene: TRBV5-4; CDR3 protein: CASSPGGGQPQETQYF; CDR3 DNA: TGTGCCAGCAGCCCCGGGGGGGGACAGCCCCAAGAGACCCAGTACTTC
J gene: TRBJ2-1; clone size: .; D gene: TRBD2; V gene: TRBV7-6; CDR3 protein: CASSNSGRAYNEQFF; CDR3 DNA: TGTGCCAGCAGCAATAGCGGGAGGGCCTACAATGAGCAGTTCTTC
J gene: TRBJ2-1; clone size: .; D gene: TRBD2; V gene: TRBV7-9; CDR3 protein: CASSLVAGEVRNEQFF; CDR3 DNA: TGTGCCAGCAGCTTGGTAGCGGGAGAGGTACGCAATGAGCAGTTCTTC
J gene: TRBJ2-1; clone size: .; D gene: TRBD2; V gene: TRBV3-1/TRBV3-2; CDR3 protein: CASSLGTSGRRYEQFF; CDR3 DNA: TGTGCCAGCAGCCTCGGGACTAGCGGGAGGAGGTATGAGCAGTTCTTC
J gene: TRBJ1-3; clone size: .; D gene: .; V gene: TRBV3-1/TRBV3-2; CDR3 protein: CASSQGRTGEGNTIYF; CDR3 DNA: TGTGCCAGCAGCCAAGGAAGGACCGGGGAGGGAAACACCATATATTTT
J gene: TRBJ1-5; clone size: .; D gene: .; V gene: TRBV20-1; CDR3 protein: CSASAGFQPQHF; CDR3 DNA: TGCAGTGCTAGTGCAGGGTTTCAGCCCCAGCATTTT